A selection of T cell receptor beta chains follows, all from one sample in a study of blood T cell repertoires in COVID-19. The protocol was immunoSEQ multiplex PCR, while the TCRdb copy is restricted to in-frame clones and leaves out a portion. The sample lists some 68,000 clones, 89% occurring once. The sequencing sample was made of peripheral blood. All receptors come from a man aged 45-60 years with active COVID-19. CDR3s include the opening cysteine and the closing phenylalanine or tryptophan. Fields, in order: clone size, D gene, J gene, V gene, CDR3 protein, CDR3 DNA. D genes are given only for firm matches. Clone size appears in some rows only: once, few, many, or a class for an expanded clone.

>once|-|TRBJ2-3|TRBV5-4
CASSLRTGVGDTQYF
TGTGCCAGCAGCTTGAGGACGGGGGTAGGAGATACGCAGTATTTT
>-|TRBD2|TRBJ2-7|TRBV3-1/TRBV3-2
CASSQDLAGVSYEQYF
TGTGCCAGCAGCCAAGATTTAGCGGGGGTGTCCTACGAGCAGTACTTC
>once|-|TRBJ2-5|TRBV5-1
CASSLGTLETQYF
TGCGCCAGCAGCTTAGGGACATTGGAGACCCAGTACTTC
>-|TRBD1|TRBJ1-2|TRBV9
CASSPGQGANYGYTF
TGTGCCAGCAGCCCGGGACAGGGGGCGAACTATGGCTACACCTTC
>-|TRBD1|TRBJ1-2|TRBV19
CASSSWDSYGYTF
TGTGCCAGTAGTTCGTGGGACAGCTATGGCTACACCTTC
>-|-|TRBJ1-6|TRBV25-1
CASRGAGDYSPLHF
TGTGCCAGCAGGGGGGCGGGGGATTATTCACCCCTCCACTTT
>-|TRBD1|TRBJ2-1|TRBV6-5
CASRTGGNLYEQFF
TGTGCCAGTCGGACAGGGGGTAATCTCTATGAGCAGTTCTTC
>-|-|TRBJ1-2|TRBV19
CASKNGEYGYTF
TGTGCCAGTAAGAACGGGGAATATGGCTACACCTTC
>few|-|TRBJ1-5|TRBV18
CASSQERNQPQHF
TGTGCCAGCTCACAGGAGAGAAATCAGCCCCAGCATTTT
>-|-|TRBJ2-7|TRBV12-2
CASRLDRQGYLNEQYF
TGTGCAAGTCGCTTAGATAGACAGGGCTACTTGAACGAGCAGTACTTC